Following are 26 T cell receptor beta chains from one sample sequenced in a study of vaccination and CD4 T cells after COVID-19. With the Oncomine TCR Beta short-read assay, DNA from cultured CD4+ T cells was sequenced. TCRdb passed the PCR reads through MiXCR, listing each CDR3 protein once. The sample includes 10,000 to 15,000 distinct CDR3 sequences, around 50% of them seen just once. Treatment in this sample: roughly 10-day PBMC culture with coronavirus spike peptide pools or control peptides (ViraFEST assay). No antigens are known for them. Sequencing was performed on CD4+ T cells from blood, cultured in vitro. The receptors stem from a human donor who had recovered from COVID-19.

The chain employs TRBV15 and TRBJ1-2; tentative D call: TRBD1 (6 bases). V lost 0 bases to trimming and J lost 8 bases, with 13 bases between them. The CDR3 loop spans 14 amino acids. CDR1 and CDR2 (germline): LNHNV, YYDKDF (reference sequence). In DNA form, the CDR3 reads TGTGCCACCAGCAGAGATCGGGGGGCTAGAGGCTACACCTTC. This sequence encodes CATSRDRGARGYTF.

The chain recombines TRBV4-2 with TRBJ1-2, with a tentative D call TRBD1 (6 bases). The CDR3 has 16 residues. Germline CDR1 and CDR2: LGHNA and YNFKEQ. Trimming shortened V by 0 bases and J by 6 bases, and 17 bases separated the two germline ends. The CDR3 is CASSQDLTGIRDGYTF. The CDR3 coding sequence is TGTGCCAGCAGCCAAGACCTTACAGGGATTAGGGATGGCTACACCTTC.

The genes are TRBV28 and TRBJ1-5, with TRBD1 identical over 8 bases. With 6 bases clipped from V and 9 bases from J, the junction kept 13 bases outside the gene matches. This CDR3 has 15 residues. Looked up from germline, CDR1 is MDHEN and CDR2 is SYDVKM. In nucleotides, the CDR3 is TGTGCCAGCAGCATAACGACAGGGGCCGTTGGGCCCCAGCATTTT. Its protein is CASSITTGAVGPQHF.

This chain joins TRBV11-2 and TRBJ2-5; 8 bases are shared with TRBD2. Trimming took 4 bases from V and 5 from J; bases not matched to a gene: 6. The CDR3 totals 14 residues. Germline V gene data show CDR1 as SGHAT and CDR2 as FQNNGV. CDR3 sequence reads: CASSSTAGDETQYF. For the CDR3, the DNA is TGTGCCAGCAGCTCGACAGCGGGGGATGAGACCCAGTACTTC.

This clonotype has more than one count but fewer than ten. The chain has TRBV20-1 and TRBJ2-7; 10 bases are shared with TRBD1. CDR1 DFQATT and CDR2 SNEGSKA come from the germline V gene (reference sequence). Trimming removed 6 bases from V and 0 bases from J; junction bases left unmatched: 8. This CDR3 spans 15 amino acids. This CDR3 is CSAKPGTGASYEQYF. The CDR3 bases are TGCAGTGCCAAACCCGGGACAGGGGCCTCCTACGAGCAGTACTTC.

V usage is TRBV7-3 and J usage is TRBJ2-3; D is possibly TRBD1 or TRBD2 (6 bases each). V lost 6 bases, J lost 2 bases, and 18 bases lay in between. The CDR3 contains 16 residues. Germline CDR1 reads SGHTA; CDR2 reads FQGTGA. The CDR3 sequence: CASSRRGLAVTDTQYF. CDR3 bases: TGTGCCAGCAGTCGCCGGGGGCTAGCCGTCACAGATACGCAGTATTTT. Filled out from reference TRBV7-3 and TRBJ2-3, the complete variable domain reads GAGVSQTPSNKVTEKGKYVELRCDPISGHTALYWYRQSLGQGPEFLIYFQGTGAADDSGLPNDRFFAVRPEGSVSTLKIQRTERGDSAVYLCASSRRGLAVTDTQYFGPGTRLTVL.

V gene TRBV24-1 combines with J gene TRBJ2-1; no clear D. The germline V and J ends were trimmed by 9 bases and 0 bases, with 8 bases remaining between them. CDR1 is KGHDR, CDR2 SFDVKD, per germline. The CDR3 extends over 13 amino acids. CDR3 bases: TGTGCCACCGAGCCTAGCTCCTACAATGAGCAGTTCTTC. This translates into CATEPSSYNEQFF.

The gene calls are TRBV18 and TRBJ1-5; D possibly corresponds to TRBD1 (6 bases). V lost 4 bases, J lost 4 bases, and 11 bases lay in between. The germline V gene has CDR1 KGHSH and CDR2 LQKENI. The CDR3 covers 14 residues. The CDR3: CASSQGEPNQPQHF. CDR3 DNA sequence: TGTGCCAGCTCACAGGGGGAGCCAAATCAGCCCCAGCATTTT.

This clonotype was seen a few times. This rearrangement joins TRBV5-4 to TRBJ2-7; 9 bases match TRBD1. The CDR3 length is 15 residues. The V and J ends lost 3 bases and 1 base, in that order; junction bases with no gene match: 5. The V gene's germline CDR1 is SGHNT and CDR2 YYREEE (reference sequence). The CDR3 sequence: CASSSGTGPSYEQYF. In DNA form, the CDR3 reads TGTGCCAGCAGCTCTGGGACAGGGCCGTCCTACGAGCAGTACTTC.

In its sample, this clonotype was seen a few times. J is TRBJ1-6 and V is TRBV6-2 or TRBV6-3; D perhaps matches TRBD1 (6 bases). The V gene lost 2 bases and the J gene lost 1 base, with 21 bases spanning the gap. Germline values: CDR1 MNHEY, CDR2 SVGEGT. The CDR3 spans 20 residues. Here the CDR3 reads CASSYPGHPNVGSYNSPLHF. For the CDR3, the DNA is TGTGCCAGCAGTTACCCGGGACACCCAAACGTCGGTTCCTATAATTCACCCCTCCACTTT.

This clonotype was detected only once. The chain combines TRBV20-1 with TRBJ2-5, with a tentative D call TRBD1 (8 bases). Germline CDR1 reads DFQATT; CDR2 reads SNEGSKA (reference sequence). V was trimmed by 3 bases and J by 4 bases, leaving 21 bases between them. The CDR3 extends over 16 amino acids. The CDR3 nucleotides read TGCAGTGCTAGCGCCGGGGGGACAGGAGGGGGAGAGACCCAGTACTTC. It specifies CSASAGGTGGGETQYF.

This chain connects TRBV7-2 to TRBJ2-3, with D maybe TRBD2 (6 bases). Trimming stripped 2 bases from V and 2 bases from J, with 14 bases between. The CDR3 runs 16 residues. The germline CDR1 and CDR2 sequences are SGHTA and FQGNSA. The CDR3 spells CASSLSPAGNTDTQYF. The CDR3 DNA sequence: TGTGCCAGCAGCTTATCCCCAGCGGGTAACACAGATACGCAGTATTTT.

The chain employs TRBV7-7 and TRBJ2-3; no firm D call. V was trimmed by 3 bases and J by 1 base, leaving 11 bases between them. CDR1 is SSHAT, CDR2 FNYEAQ, per germline (reference sequence). This CDR3 region has 15 residues. Written as DNA, the CDR3 is TGTGCCAGCAGCTTGGGCGGTAGGGGCACAGATACGCAGTATTTT. Amino acid sequence: CASSLGGRGTDTQYF.

The rearrangement links TRBV11-3 to TRBJ2-2; D may be TRBD1 (5 bases). This CDR3 contains 17 residues. The V gene's germline CDR1 is SGHNT and CDR2 YENEEA. V dropped 1 base and J dropped 5 bases, with 17 bases sitting between them. The CDR3 sequence: CASSLASQAQGTGELFF. The CDR3 nucleotides read TGTGCCAGCAGCTTAGCTTCGCAAGCCCAGGGAACCGGGGAGCTGTTTTTT.

V usage is TRBV11-3 and J usage is TRBJ1-1; D gene uncertain. Germline values: CDR1 SGHNT, CDR2 YENEEA. The CDR3 is 13 residues long. V lost 2 bases to trimming and J lost 1 base, with 5 bases between them. The CDR3 region has the DNA TGTGCCAGCAGCTTATCCAGGAACACTGAAGCTTTCTTT. It encodes CASSLSRNTEAFF.

This clonotype was counted between two and nine times. The rearrangement uses TRBV15 and TRBJ1-2, with a possible D match to TRBD1 (5 bases). The CDR3 is 12 residues long. The V end lost 3 bases, the J end lost 4 bases, and 6 bases lay between the germline ends. Germline values: CDR1 LNHNV, CDR2 YYDKDF (reference sequence). CDR3 DNA sequence: TGTGCCACCAGCAGGGACACCTATGGCTACACCTTC. Encoded protein: CATSRDTYGYTF. The full variable domain, in which reference TRBV15 and TRBJ1-2 provide the parts outside the CDR3, is DAMVIQNPRYQVTQFGKPVTLSCSQTLNHNVMYWYQQKSSQAPKLLFHYYDKDFNNEADTPDNFQSRRPNTSFCFLDIRSPGLGDTAMYLCATSRDTYGYTFGSGTRLTVV.

This clonotype appeared a few times. This chain uses TRBV11-3 with TRBJ1-2; D is perhaps TRBD1 (6 bases). The germline CDR1 and CDR2 sequences are SGHNT and YENEEA. The germline V and J ends were trimmed by 3 bases and 8 bases, with 13 bases remaining between them. The CDR3 length is 13 residues. Here the CDR3 reads CASSFRGQRGYTF. The DNA for the CDR3 is TGTGCCAGCAGCTTCCGAGGACAGAGAGGCTACACCTTC.

This chain joins TRBV28 and TRBJ2-3; D gene unclear. The V end was cut by 2 bases, the J end by 4 bases, with 13 bases between. In germline, CDR1 is MDHEN, CDR2 SYDVKM. The CDR3 sequence is 15 residues long. The CDR3, as DNA: TGTGCCAGCAGTTTAGGGCAGGTCCAGGCAGATACGCAGTATTTT. This codes for CASSLGQVQADTQYF.

The V and J genes are TRBV5-1 and TRBJ2-3, with unresolved D. The CDR3 is made up of 15 amino acids. Deletions cut 1 base from V and 1 base from J, with 10 bases between. Germline CDR1 reads SGHRS; CDR2 reads YFSETQ. The CDR3 region is CASSLTVTGTDTQYF. The DNA of the CDR3 is TGCGCCAGCAGCTTGACCGTTACTGGCACAGATACGCAGTATTTT. Full variable domain (outside the CDR3, taken from reference TRBV5-1 and TRBJ2-3): KAGVTQTPRYLIKTRGQQVTLSCSPISGHRSVSWYQQTPGQGLQFLFEYFSETQRNKGNFPGRFSGRQFSNSRSEMNVSTLELGDSALYLCASSLTVTGTDTQYFGPGTRLTVL.

The chain combines TRBV24-1 with TRBJ2-4, with TRBD1 as a possible D gene (6 bases). Germline-derived CDR1 and CDR2 are KGHDR and SFDVKD. The CDR3 has 14 residues. The V and J ends lost 4 bases and 7 bases respectively, with 13 bases between them. CDR3 bases: TGTGCCACCAGTGACGCCACAGGGTGGAACATTCAGTACTTC. Its protein is CATSDATGWNIQYF.

This rearrangement joins TRBV14 to TRBJ2-2; 8 bases match TRBD2. The CDR3 totals 14 residues. V shed 4 bases, J shed 6 bases, and the junction held 4 bases outside the gene matches. Per the germline V gene, CDR1 is SGHDN and CDR2 is FVKESK. This CDR3 is CASSRGLVPGELFF. In nucleotides, the CDR3 is TGTGCCAGCAGCCGGGGACTAGTCCCCGGGGAGCTGTTTTTT.

This clonotype has only a few counts. This chain links TRBV21-1 with TRBJ1-2; TRBD1, the D gene given by the table, was not confirmed from the DNA. TRBV21-1 is classified as a pseudogene. The CDR3 is 13 residues long. DNA for the CDR3: TGTGCCAGCAGCAACATACAGGGGATAGGCTACACCTTC. Translation: CASSNIQGIGYTF.

The rearrangement links TRBV12-3 or TRBV12-4 to TRBJ2-1; the D is unclear. CDR3 length: 14 residues. V shed 5 bases and J shed 0 bases, with 8 bases lying between them. DNA for the CDR3: TGTGCCAGCAGTAGGACGGGCTCCTACAATGAGCAGTTCTTC. Its protein product is CASSRTGSYNEQFF.

This clonotype has only a few counts. The chain recombines TRBV20-1 with TRBJ1-6; possible D gene TRBD1, 5 bases. CDR1 DFQATT and CDR2 SNEGSKA come from the germline V gene (reference sequence). Trimming took 3 bases from V and 7 from J, leaving 25 bases between them. CDR3 size: 18 residues. This chain's CDR3 is CSASMSHQGSIGNSPLHF. DNA of the CDR3: TGCAGTGCTAGTATGTCCCATCAGGGTTCAATCGGAAATTCACCCCTCCACTTT.

V gene TRBV2 combines with J gene TRBJ1-5, with 9 bases fitting TRBD1. V shed 4 bases and J 7 bases; nucleotides not matched to a gene: 2. The CDR3 sequence is 13 residues long. Germline V gene lookup returns CDR1 SNHLY and CDR2 FYNNEI. The CDR3 loop is CASSGDRDQPQHF. The CDR3 nucleotides are TGTGCCAGCAGTGGGGACAGGGACCAGCCCCAGCATTTT.

V gene TRBV28 combines with J gene TRBJ2-1, with TRBD2 matching 9 bases. The CDR3 is 15 amino acids. Trimming took 7 bases from V and 6 from J; bases not matched to a gene: 10. Germline CDR1 is MDHEN and CDR2 is SYDVKM. The CDR3, as DNA: TGTGCCAGCAATCTTTTAGCGGGAGTGGGCAATGAGCAGTTCTTC. Amino acids: CASNLLAGVGNEQFF.